Listed here is a single TCR beta chain. The DNA is left out, because the CDR3 cannot be placed on it with certainty; the CDR3 is given as TCRdb lists it. This sample was included in a study of blood T cells in healthy people across ages. Using a J-beta primer mix together with a sample-barcoded 5' primer, a second PCR was run for about 6 to 12 cycles. Through a template-switch adaptor with 12 random nucleotides, each cDNA molecule received a tag. MiXCR, applied by TCRdb to the 5' RACE reads, yields one record per CDR3 protein. The table has around 1.1 million distinct CDR3 sequences, roughly two fifths seen once. Total RNA extraction produced at least 5 micrograms (per sample) for the study. The CDR3 extends over 16 residues, inclusive of both ends.

This rearrangement joins TRBV12-3 or TRBV12-4 to TRBJ2-3; the table's TRBD2 call for D was not verified on the DNA. Material for sequencing was blood. The source is a man younger than 30 in good health. CDR3 protein: CASSWARGASADMQYF.